This T cell receptor (beta chain) was documented in a study of blood T cells in healthy people across ages. The use of a sample-barcoded 5' primer and a J-beta primer mix characterized a second PCR of roughly 6 to 12 cycles. One entry per CDR3 protein results from TCRdb running MiXCR on the 5' RACE reads. The table lists about 1.6 million distinct CDR3 sequences, approximately 32% of them singletons. The sequenced sample was blood. This clonotype was sampled from a woman in her twenties or thirties in good health.

The CDR3 reads CASRRAIATNEKLFF. The CDR3 DNA reads TGTGCCAGCAGGAGGGCTATTGCAACTAATGAAAAACTGTTTTTT. The chain has TRBV2 and TRBJ1-4, with D hard to call. CDR1 is SNHLY and CDR2 is FYNNEI in the germline V gene. The length of the CDR3 is 15 residues. The V end lost 6 bases, the J end lost 0 bases, and 11 bases lay between the germline ends.